This T cell receptor (beta chain) was identified during a study of cytomegalovirus exposure and HLA in healthy donors. Germline loops: CDR1 SGDLS, CDR2 YYNGEE. This CDR3 is 19 amino acids long. The V and J ends lost 4 bases and 5 bases respectively, with 30 bases between them. A multiplex PCR was run with 60 Vbeta primers and 13 Jbeta primers. Method: immunoSEQ multiplex PCR; TCRdb's copy keeps in-frame clones and lacks some. The sample lists approximately 110,000 clones, about 76% occurring once. This sequence was found in a woman aged 55 to 70 in good health and CMV-seropositive. V and J are TRBV9 and TRBJ1-1; D ambiguous. The material sequenced was PBMCs. The DNA of the CDR3 is TGTGCCAGCAGCCCTTCCCGGACCGGGCTCCGGTGGAGGATGACTGAAGCTTTCTTT. It is translated as CASSPSRTGLRWRMTEAFF. Full variable domain (missing parts from reference TRBV9 and TRBJ1-1): DSGVTQTPKHLITATGQRVTLRCSPRSGDLSVYWYQQSLDQGLQFLIQYYNGEERAKGNILERFSAQQFPDLHSELNLSSLELGDSALYFCASSPSRTGLRWRMTEAFFGQGTRLTVV.